This T cell receptor (beta chain) was sequenced for a study of shared clonotypes between healthy human individuals. Measured with immunoSEQ multiplex PCR; TCRdb has only the in-frame clones, and not every one. The sample holds some 2,000,000 clones, 85% to 95% seen once. This clone has only one observation. CDR1 and CDR2 from the germline V gene are ENHRY and SYGVKD. The CDR3 runs to 14 residues. The V and J ends lost 11 bases and 2 bases respectively, with 18 bases between them. The sequencing sample was made of naive CD4+ T cells sorted from blood. Subset: CD45RA+ positively selected. This clonotype was sampled from a man aged 18 to 30 in good health. This chain links TRBV10-3 with TRBJ2-5; D possibly corresponds to TRBD2 (7 bases). CDR3 bases: TGTGCCCCCCCCAGCCGGGGGGCACAAGAGACCCAGTACTTC. Its protein is CAPPSRGAQETQYF.